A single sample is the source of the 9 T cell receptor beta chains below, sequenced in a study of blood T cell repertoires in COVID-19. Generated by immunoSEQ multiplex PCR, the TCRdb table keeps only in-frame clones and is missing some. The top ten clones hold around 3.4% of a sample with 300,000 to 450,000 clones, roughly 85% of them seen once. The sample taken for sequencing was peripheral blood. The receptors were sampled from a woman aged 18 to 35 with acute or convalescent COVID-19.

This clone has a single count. CDR3 DNA: TGTGCCAGCAGCCAAAAAGTGTGGACAGGGCCTGGCTACACCTTC. Translating gives CASSQKVWTGPGYTF. This chain links TRBV3-1 (or the pseudogene TRBV3-2) with TRBJ1-2; 8 bases fit TRBD1. The V gene end was trimmed by 2 bases and the J gene end by 7 bases; junction bases not matched to a gene: 9. The CDR3 runs to 15 residues. Germline lookup yields CDR1 LGHDT and CDR2 YNNKEL (reference sequence).

The CDR3 protein is CASSYYGTENEKLFF. The CDR3 DNA sequence: TGTGCCAGCAGTTATTACGGGACTGAGAATGAAAAACTGTTTTTT. The chain couples TRBV6-6 to TRBJ1-4, with D maybe TRBD1 (5 bases). The CDR3 spans 15 residues. Trimming removed 3 bases from V and 5 bases from J, with 13 bases in between. Germline V gene data show CDR1 as MNHNY and CDR2 as SVGAGI (reference sequence).

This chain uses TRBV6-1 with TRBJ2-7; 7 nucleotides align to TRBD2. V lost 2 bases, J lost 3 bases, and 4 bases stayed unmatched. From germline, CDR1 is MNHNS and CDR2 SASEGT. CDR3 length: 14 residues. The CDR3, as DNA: TGTGCCAGCAGTGAAACTGCTAGCGGCTACGAGCAGTACTTC. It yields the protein CASSETASGYEQYF.

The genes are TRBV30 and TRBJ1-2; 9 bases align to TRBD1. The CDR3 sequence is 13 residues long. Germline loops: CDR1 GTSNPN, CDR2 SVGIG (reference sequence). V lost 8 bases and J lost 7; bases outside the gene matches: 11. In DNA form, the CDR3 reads TGTGCCCGACAAGAGGGACAGGGCCGTGGCTACACCTTC. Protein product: CARQEGQGRGYTF.

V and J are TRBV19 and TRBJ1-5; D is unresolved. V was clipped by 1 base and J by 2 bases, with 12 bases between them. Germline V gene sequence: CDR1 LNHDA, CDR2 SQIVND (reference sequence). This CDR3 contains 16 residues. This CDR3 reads CASSIGNWQGNQPQHF. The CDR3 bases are TGTGCCAGTAGTATAGGAAACTGGCAGGGCAATCAGCCCCAGCATTTT.

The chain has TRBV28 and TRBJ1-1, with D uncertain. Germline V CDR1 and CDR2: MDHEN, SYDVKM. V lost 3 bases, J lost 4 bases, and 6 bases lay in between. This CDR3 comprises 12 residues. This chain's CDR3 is CASSFKATEAFF. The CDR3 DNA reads TGTGCCAGCAGTTTTAAAGCCACTGAAGCTTTCTTT. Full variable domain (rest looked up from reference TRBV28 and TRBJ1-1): DVKVTQSSRYLVKRTGEKVFLECVQDMDHENMFWYRQDPGLGLRLIYFSYDVKMKEKGDIPEGYSVSREKKERFSLILESASTNQTSMYLCASSFKATEAFFGQGTRLTVV.

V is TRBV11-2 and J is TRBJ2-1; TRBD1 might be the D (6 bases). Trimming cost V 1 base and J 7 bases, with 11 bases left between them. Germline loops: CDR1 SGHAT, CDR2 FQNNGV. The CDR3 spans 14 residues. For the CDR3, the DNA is TGTGCCAGCAGCTTAGTGGGGGCAGGGAATGAGCAGTTCTTC. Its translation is CASSLVGAGNEQFF.

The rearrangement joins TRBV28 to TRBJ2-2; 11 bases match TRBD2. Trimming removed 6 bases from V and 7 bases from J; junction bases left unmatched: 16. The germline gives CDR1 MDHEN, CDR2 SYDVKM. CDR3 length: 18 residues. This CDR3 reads CASRQTGTSGFWGGELFF. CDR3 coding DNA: TGTGCCAGCAGGCAAACCGGGACTAGCGGCTTCTGGGGCGGGGAGCTGTTTTTT. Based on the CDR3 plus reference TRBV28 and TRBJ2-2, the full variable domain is DVKVTQSSRYLVKRTGEKVFLECVQDMDHENMFWYRQDPGLGLRLIYFSYDVKMKEKGDIPEGYSVSREKKERFSLILESASTNQTSMYLCASRQTGTSGFWGGELFFGEGSRLTVL.

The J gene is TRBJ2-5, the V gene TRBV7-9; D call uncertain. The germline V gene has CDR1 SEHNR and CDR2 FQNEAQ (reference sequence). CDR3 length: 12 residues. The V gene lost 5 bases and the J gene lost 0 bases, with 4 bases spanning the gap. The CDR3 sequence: CASSLNQETQYF. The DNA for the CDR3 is TGTGCCAGCAGCCTAAACCAAGAGACCCAGTACTTC.